These 20 T cell receptor beta chains came from one sample sequenced in a study of identical twins. MiXCR, applied by TCRdb to the 5' RACE reads, yields one record per CDR3 protein. The top ten clones hold roughly 0.3% of a sample with 1,800,000 or so distinct CDR3 sequences, less than 35% of them seen once. The sequencing sample was made of cord blood. The receptors stem from a newborn girl in good health.

V usage is TRBV20-1 and J usage is TRBJ2-3; tentative D call: TRBD2 (6 bases). The CDR3 length is 16 residues. Germline loops: CDR1 DFQATT, CDR2 SNEGSKA (reference sequence). The ends were cut back, 1 base at V and 2 bases at J, with 16 bases in the middle. DNA for the CDR3: TGCAGTGCTAGAGGCCTATCTAGCGTCCTCACAGATACGCAGTATTTT. This codes for CSARGLSSVLTDTQYF.

There are a few counts of this clonotype. The gene calls are TRBV5-1 and TRBJ1-2; no definite D call. This CDR3 region has 12 residues. Germline V lookup: CDR1 SGHRS, CDR2 YFSETQ. V lost 4 bases to trimming and J lost 4 bases, with 8 bases between them. The CDR3 spells CASSKFRYGYTF. CDR3 DNA: TGCGCCAGCAGCAAATTTCGCTATGGCTACACCTTC.

The chain couples TRBV5-1 to TRBJ2-2, with 10 positions matching TRBD2. The length of the CDR3 is 14 residues. Trimming cost V 3 bases and J 6 bases; bases outside gene matches: 2. The germline V gene encodes CDR1 SGHRS and CDR2 YFSETQ. The CDR3, as DNA: TGCGCCAGCAGCTCTCTAGCGGGAGCCGGGGAGCTGTTTTTT. It specifies CASSSLAGAGELFF. Full variable domain (rest looked up from reference TRBV5-1 and TRBJ2-2): KAGVTQTPRYLIKTRGQQVTLSCSPISGHRSVSWYQQTPGQGLQFLFEYFSETQRNKGNFPGRFSGRQFSNSRSEMNVSTLELGDSALYLCASSSLAGAGELFFGEGSRLTVL.

V gene TRBV4-2 combines with J gene TRBJ2-2; TRBD1 matches at 8 bases. V was clipped by 1 base and J by 2 bases; unmatched bases: 9. Germline CDR1 reads LGHNA; CDR2 reads YNFKEQ. The CDR3 loop spans 18 amino acids. The CDR3 here is CASSQVLRGTGNTGELFF. CDR3 sequence (DNA): TGTGCCAGCAGCCAAGTCCTCAGGGGGACAGGAAACACCGGGGAGCTGTTTTTT.

CDR3 sequence (DNA): TGTGCCACCAGGCTAGCCTCGGGACCCTACAATGAGCAGTACTTC. Amino acids: CATRLASGPYNEQYF. V gene TRBV15 combines with J gene TRBJ2-5; the D gene could be TRBD1 or TRBD2 (5 bases each). The CDR3 runs 15 residues. The V end was cut by 6 bases, the J end by 11 bases, with 25 bases between. Germline CDR1 LNHNV, CDR2 YYDKDF (reference sequence).

Note on this clonotype: A much larger clone lies a single base off, so this may be a read error. The V call is TRBV29-1, the J call TRBJ2-3, with 7 bases fitting TRBD1. V lost 3 bases and J lost 8; bases outside the gene matches: 11. There are 14 residues in the CDR3. Germline V gene lookup returns CDR1 SQVTM and CDR2 ANQGSEA. The CDR3 spells CSVDRAGGVGTQYF. In DNA form, the CDR3 reads TGCAGCGTTGATCGGGCAGGGGGAGTAGGTACGCAGTATTTT.

The chain has TRBV10-3 and TRBJ1-1, with no clear D. Trimming removed 6 bases from V and 1 base from J, with 12 bases in between. Germline CDR1 and CDR2: ENHRY and SYGVKD. This CDR3 contains 14 residues. The CDR3, as DNA: TGTGCCATCAGGCACCCCGAGCAGAACACTGAAGCTTTCTTT. Encoded protein: CAIRHPEQNTEAFF.

V and J are TRBV9 and TRBJ1-4; D uncertain. Germline values: CDR1 SGDLS, CDR2 YYNGEE. Between the trimmed V and J ends, which lost 4 bases and 13 bases, there was a span of 14 bases. This CDR3 is built from 12 residues. CDR3 in amino acids: CASSPDLGGLFF. The CDR3, as DNA: TGTGCCAGCAGCCCCGATCTCGGAGGACTGTTTTTT.

The chain recombines TRBV6-1 with TRBJ1-2; a possible D gene is TRBD1 (6 bases). Per germline, CDR1 MNHNS and CDR2 SASEGT. Trimming shortened V by 2 bases and J by 4 bases, and 17 bases separated the two germline ends. The CDR3 has 16 residues. CDR3 protein: CASSEIAGVGGYGYTF. CDR3 bases: TGTGCCAGCAGTGAAATTGCAGGGGTCGGGGGCTATGGCTACACCTTC.

This clonotype was counted between two and nine times. This chain joins TRBV5-1 and TRBJ1-5, with TRBD1 matching 9 bases. The germline V gene has CDR1 SGHRS and CDR2 YFSETQ. Unmatched junction bases numbered 2, after V lost 4 bases and J lost 6 bases. The CDR3 runs 13 residues. For the CDR3, the DNA is TGCGCCAGCAGCATGGACAGGGGTCAGCCCCAGCATTTT. Protein product: CASSMDRGQPQHF.

The chain uses TRBV2 and TRBJ1-2; no firm D call. This CDR3 contains 16 residues. V was pared by 4 bases and J by 3 bases, with 18 bases between. The germline V gene has CDR1 SNHLY and CDR2 FYNNEI. DNA for the CDR3: TGTGCCAGCAGTGCTGTCCCCCTGGCCAGCTACTATGGCTACACCTTC. This translates into CASSAVPLASYYGYTF.

V gene TRBV21-1 combines with J gene TRBJ2-3; the D call in the table, TRBD2, was not verified against the DNA. TRBV21-1 is a documented pseudogene. The length of the CDR3 is 16 residues. CDR3 DNA: TGTGCCAGCAGCAAACCTCCCCCAGGGCTCGGCGGTACGCAGTATTTT. Translation gives CASSKPPPGLGGTQYF.

This sequence joins TRBV20-1 and TRBJ1-2, with D uncertain. The CDR3 is 14 residues long. Germline values: CDR1 DFQATT, CDR2 SNEGSKA (reference sequence). The V end lost 6 bases, the J end lost 0 bases, and 14 bases lay between the germline ends. CDR3 region: CSANRPGTNYGYTF. For the CDR3, the DNA is TGCAGTGCCAACCGACCCGGGACTAACTATGGCTACACCTTC.

The chain links TRBV27 to TRBJ1-1; the D is unclear. The CDR3 covers 13 residues. Germline V gene lookup returns CDR1 MNHEY and CDR2 SMNVEV (reference sequence). Trimming left V 5 bases short and J 4 bases short, with 11 bases between. The CDR3 nucleotides read TGTGCCAGCAGTACTGGACGGACCACTGAAGCTTTCTTT. Translating it yields CASSTGRTTEAFF.

V gene TRBV28 combines with J gene TRBJ2-7; 7 bases are a match to TRBD1. Germline loops: CDR1 MDHEN, CDR2 SYDVKM. CDR3 size: 16 residues. J gave up 0 bases and V 3 bases, and 8 bases lay outside the gene matches. The CDR3 region is CASSLPGTVFSYEQYF. In nucleotides, the CDR3 is TGTGCCAGCAGTTTGCCCGGGACAGTTTTCTCCTACGAGCAGTACTTC. Filled out from reference TRBV28 and TRBJ2-7, the complete variable domain reads DVKVTQSSRYLVKRTGEKVFLECVQDMDHENMFWYRQDPGLGLRLIYFSYDVKMKEKGDIPEGYSVSREKKERFSLILESASTNQTSMYLCASSLPGTVFSYEQYFGPGTRLTVT.

Only a few counts were recorded for this clonotype. This chain uses TRBV5-1 with TRBJ2-7; 7 bases are a match to TRBD1. This CDR3 has 16 residues. Germline V gene sequence: CDR1 SGHRS, CDR2 YFSETQ. The V segment lost 5 bases and the J segment 1 base; nucleotides outside the gene matches: 12. The CDR3 DNA reads as TGCGCCAGCAGTGGTCCGGGACAGAGAATGTCCTACGAGCAGTACTTC. This gives the protein CASSGPGQRMSYEQYF.

CDR3 sequence (DNA): TGTGCCAGCAGTTCCCCGACTAGGCGGGGAACCTACAATGAGCAGTTCTTC. Translating it yields CASSSPTRRGTYNEQFF. The chain links TRBV28 to TRBJ2-1; maybe TRBD2 (6 bases). The V end lost 4 bases, the J end lost 2 bases, and 18 bases lay between the germline ends. The CDR3 has 17 residues. The germline gives CDR1 MDHEN, CDR2 SYDVKM.

The V and J genes are TRBV3-1 and TRBJ2-1, with 7 bases that match TRBD2. The ends lost 6 bases at V and 10 bases at J; junction bases unmatched: 15. Germline V lookup: CDR1 LGHDT, CDR2 YNNKEL (reference sequence). This CDR3 has 15 amino acids. The CDR3 region has the DNA TGTGCCAGCAGACCCAGCGGGGCCAAAAATGGAGAGCAGTTCTTC. Its translation is CASRPSGAKNGEQFF.

This clonotype has more than one count but fewer than ten. The chain recombines TRBV20-1 with TRBJ2-4, with TRBD1 matching over 8 bases. The ends lost 3 bases at V and 3 bases at J; junction bases unmatched: 4. The CDR3 is 14 residues long. Germline values: CDR1 DFQATT, CDR2 SNEGSKA (reference sequence). The CDR3 region is CSASPTGDKNIQYF. CDR3 nucleotide sequence: TGCAGTGCTAGCCCGACAGGGGACAAAAACATTCAGTACTTC.

This chain links TRBV5-1 with TRBJ1-2, with D unclear. The V and J ends lost 4 bases and 4 bases respectively, with 14 bases between them. The germline CDR1 and CDR2 sequences are SGHRS and YFSETQ. CDR3 length: 14 residues. The CDR3 sequence is CASSVVSRIYGYTF. For the CDR3, the DNA is TGCGCCAGCAGCGTGGTAAGCCGGATCTATGGCTACACCTTC.